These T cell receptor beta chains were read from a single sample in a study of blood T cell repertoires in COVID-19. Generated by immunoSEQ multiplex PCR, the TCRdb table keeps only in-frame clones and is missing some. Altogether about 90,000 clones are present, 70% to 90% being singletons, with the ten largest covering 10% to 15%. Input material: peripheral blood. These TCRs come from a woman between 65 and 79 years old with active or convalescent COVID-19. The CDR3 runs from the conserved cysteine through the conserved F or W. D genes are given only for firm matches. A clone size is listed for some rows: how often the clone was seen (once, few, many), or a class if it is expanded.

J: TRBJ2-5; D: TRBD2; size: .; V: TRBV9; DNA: TGTGCCAGCAGCGTCGGACTAGTGGAGACCCAGTACTTC; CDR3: CASSVGLVETQYF
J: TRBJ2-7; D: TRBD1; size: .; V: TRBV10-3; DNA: TGTGCCATCAGTAAGGACAGGATTGGGTACGAGCAGTACTTC; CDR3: CAISKDRIGYEQYF
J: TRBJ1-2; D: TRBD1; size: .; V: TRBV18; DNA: TGTGCCAGTTCCCCAGGGACAGACAACCCCGGCTACACCTTC; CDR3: CASSPGTDNPGYTF
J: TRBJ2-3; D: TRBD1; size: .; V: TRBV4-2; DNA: TGTGCCAGCAGCCAAGCAGACAGGGGGCATCAAGATACGCAGTATTTT; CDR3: CASSQADRGHQDTQYF
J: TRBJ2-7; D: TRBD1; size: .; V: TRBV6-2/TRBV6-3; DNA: TGTGCCAGCAGTCGCTCCAGGGGGACCTACGAGCAGTACTTC; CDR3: CASSRSRGTYEQYF
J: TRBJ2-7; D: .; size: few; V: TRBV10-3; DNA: TGTGCCACCCTCGGGGTACGCGAGCAGTACTTC; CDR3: CATLGVREQYF
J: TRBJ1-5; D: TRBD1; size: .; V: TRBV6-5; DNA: TGTGCCAGCAAGACGGGACAGGGGGAGAATCAGCCCCAGCATTTT; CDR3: CASKTGQGENQPQHF
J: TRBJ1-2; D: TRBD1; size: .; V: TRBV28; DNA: TGTGCCAGCAGTTCTCGACAGGGGGGTAACTATGGCTACACCTTC; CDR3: CASSSRQGGNYGYTF
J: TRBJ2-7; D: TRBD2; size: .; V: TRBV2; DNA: TGTGCCAGCAGTGAAATGGCGGGGGTCTTCGAGCAGTACTTC; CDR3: CASSEMAGVFEQYF
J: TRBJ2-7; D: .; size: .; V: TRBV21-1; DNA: TGTGCCAGCAGCAAGTCGGACATTAGGGCCTACGAGCAGTACTTC; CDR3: CASSKSDIRAYEQYF
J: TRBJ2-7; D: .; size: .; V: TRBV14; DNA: TGTGCCAGCAGCCAAGTTTATTCCTACGAGCAGTACTTC; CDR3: CASSQVYSYEQYF
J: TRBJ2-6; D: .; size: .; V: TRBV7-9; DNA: TGTGCCAGCAGCTTAGTGGCAGTCTCTGGGGCCAACGTCCTGACTTTC; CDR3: CASSLVAVSGANVLTF
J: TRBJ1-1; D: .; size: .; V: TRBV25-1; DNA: TGTGCCAGCAGTGAATCGGGGAGATTGAACACTGAAGCTTTCTTT; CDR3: CASSESGRLNTEAFF
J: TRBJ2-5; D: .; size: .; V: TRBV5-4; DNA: TGTGCCAGCAGCTCCAGCGCCAGGGATGGCCAAGAGACCCAGTACTTC; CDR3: CASSSSARDGQETQYF
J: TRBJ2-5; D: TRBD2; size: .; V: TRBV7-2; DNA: TGTGCCAGCAGCTTACATTCAGGAGCGGGGGGAGGGGAGACCCAGTACTTC; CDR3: CASSLHSGAGGGETQYF
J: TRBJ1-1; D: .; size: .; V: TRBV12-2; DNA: TGTGCAAGTCGCTTAGTCGTCAGGGGGCCTGGGAACACTGAAGCTTTCTTT; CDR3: CASRLVVRGPGNTEAFF
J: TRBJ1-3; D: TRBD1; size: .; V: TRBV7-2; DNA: TGTGCCAGCAGCTTAAAGTTTGAAGACAGGGCCAACACCATATATTTT; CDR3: CASSLKFEDRANTIYF
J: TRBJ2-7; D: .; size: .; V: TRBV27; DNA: TGTGCCAGCAGTTTTGGCACTAGCTACGAGCAGTACTTC; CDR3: CASSFGTSYEQYF
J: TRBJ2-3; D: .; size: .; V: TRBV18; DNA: TGTGCCAGCTCCGGACAGCAGGGGTACGATACGCAGTATTTT; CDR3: CASSGQQGYDTQYF
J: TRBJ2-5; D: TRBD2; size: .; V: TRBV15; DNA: TGTGCCACCAGCAGAGGGTCTAGCGGGGGTCAAGAGACCCAGTACTTC; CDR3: CATSRGSSGGQETQYF
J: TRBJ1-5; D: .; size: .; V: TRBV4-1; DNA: TGCGCCAGCAGCCAGTTTGCAGGGCTAAATCAGCCCCAGCATTTT; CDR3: CASSQFAGLNQPQHF
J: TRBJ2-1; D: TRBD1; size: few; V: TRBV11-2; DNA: TGTGCCAGCAGCAACCGGGACAGGGGGCTTGAGCAGTTCTTC; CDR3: CASSNRDRGLEQFF
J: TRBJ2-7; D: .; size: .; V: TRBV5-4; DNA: TGTGCCAGCAGCTTGGATGCGCGGACAGCAGACTACGAGCAGTACTTC; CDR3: CASSLDARTADYEQYF
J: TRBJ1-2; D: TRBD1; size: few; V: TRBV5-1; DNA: TGCGCCAGCAGCAGGGACGCCAGGGGGCAGAACTATGGCTACACCTTC; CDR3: CASSRDARGQNYGYTF
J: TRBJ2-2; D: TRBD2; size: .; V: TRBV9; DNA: TGTGCCAGCAGCGTTATAGCGGGGGGGCCCACCGGGGAGCTGTTTTTT; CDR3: CASSVIAGGPTGELFF
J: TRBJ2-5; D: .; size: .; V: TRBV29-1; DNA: TGCAGCGTTGAGGGTAGGAGGAGAGAGACCCAGTACTTC; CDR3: CSVEGRRRETQYF
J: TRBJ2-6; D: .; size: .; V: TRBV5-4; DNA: TGTGCCAGCAGCGTCTACTCTGGGGCCAACGTCCTGACTTTC; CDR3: CASSVYSGANVLTF
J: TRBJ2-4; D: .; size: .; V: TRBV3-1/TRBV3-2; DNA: TGTGCCAGCAGCCAAGACAGGGGGGACATTCAGTACTTC; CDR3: CASSQDRGDIQYF
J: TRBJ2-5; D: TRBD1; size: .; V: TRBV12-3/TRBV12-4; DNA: TGTGCCAGCAGTTTGGACAGGGATGAGACCCAGTACTTC; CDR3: CASSLDRDETQYF
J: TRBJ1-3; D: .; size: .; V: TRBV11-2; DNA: TGTGCCAGCAGCTACGCTTTGACTTTTATGGGAAACACCATATATTTT; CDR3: CASSYALTFMGNTIYF
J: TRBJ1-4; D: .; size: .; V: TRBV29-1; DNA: TGCAGCGTCATGAGCGGGGGAACTAATGAAAAACTGTTTTTT; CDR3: CSVMSGGTNEKLFF
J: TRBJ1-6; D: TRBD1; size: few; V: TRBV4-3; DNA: TGCGCCAGCAGCCAAGTAGGGGGCTTCTCCTATAATTCACCCCTCCACTTT; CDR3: CASSQVGGFSYNSPLHF
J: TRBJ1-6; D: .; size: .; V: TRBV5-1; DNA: TGCGCCAGCAGCTTGGGACAGGCTTATAATTCACCCCTCCACTTT; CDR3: CASSLGQAYNSPLHF
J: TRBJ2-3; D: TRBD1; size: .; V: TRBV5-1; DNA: TGCGCCAGCAGCGGAAAGGGGACAGGGGTATCCGATACGCAGTATTTT; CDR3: CASSGKGTGVSDTQYF
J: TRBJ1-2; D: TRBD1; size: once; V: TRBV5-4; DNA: TGTGCCAGCAGCTCATGGGACAGGGGGCCCTATGGCTACACCTTC; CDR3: CASSSWDRGPYGYTF
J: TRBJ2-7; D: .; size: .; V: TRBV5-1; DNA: TGCGCCAGCAGCTTAGGGGGGGCCGGTTCCTGGGAGCAGTACTTC; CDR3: CASSLGGAGSWEQYF
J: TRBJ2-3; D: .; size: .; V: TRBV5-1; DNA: TGCGCCAGCAGCCAGATCACAGATACGCAGTATTTT; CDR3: CASSQITDTQYF
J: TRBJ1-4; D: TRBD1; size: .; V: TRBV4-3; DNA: TGCGCCAGCAGCCAAGATCTGCGGACAGGGGGATCAACTAATGAAAAACTGTTTTTT; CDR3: CASSQDLRTGGSTNEKLFF
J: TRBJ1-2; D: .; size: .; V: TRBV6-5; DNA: TGTGCCAGCAAAAAAACAGGGTTTTACTTC; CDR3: CASKKTGFYF
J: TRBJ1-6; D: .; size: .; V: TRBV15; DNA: TGTGCCACCAGCAGAGATAACCAGGGCCACTCCTATAATTCACCCCTCCACTTT; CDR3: CATSRDNQGHSYNSPLHF
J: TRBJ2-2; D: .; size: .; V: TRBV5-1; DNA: TGCGCCAGCAGCTTCAACTCTCCTAGTTCGGGCGGGGAGCTGTTTTTT; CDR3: CASSFNSPSSGGELFF
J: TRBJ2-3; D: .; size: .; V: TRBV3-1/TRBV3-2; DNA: TGTGCCAGCAGCTGGGGGGGCGGCACAGATACGCAGTATTTT; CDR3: CASSWGGGTDTQYF
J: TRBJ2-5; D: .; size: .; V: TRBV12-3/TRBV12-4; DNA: TGTGCCAGCAGTTTACGAGAGACCCAGTACTTC; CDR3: CASSLRETQYF
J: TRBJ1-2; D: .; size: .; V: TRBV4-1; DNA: TGCGCCAGCAGCCAAGATATGGCAGGTCCCTATGGCTACACCTTC; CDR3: CASSQDMAGPYGYTF
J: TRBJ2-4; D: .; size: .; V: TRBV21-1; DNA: TGTGCCAGCAGCAAAAGGGGACCCGGGACTAGCGGACTATTAGCCAAAAACATTCAGTACTTC; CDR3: CASSKRGPGTSGLLAKNIQYF
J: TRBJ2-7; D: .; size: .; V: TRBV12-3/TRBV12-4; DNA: TGTGCCAGCAGTCCTACGAACTACGAGCAGTACTTC; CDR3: CASSPTNYEQYF
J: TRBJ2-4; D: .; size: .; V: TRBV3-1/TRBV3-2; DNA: TGTGCCAGCAGCCAAGGTTCAGGGGGGCGCGATCAGTACTTC; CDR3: CASSQGSGGRDQYF
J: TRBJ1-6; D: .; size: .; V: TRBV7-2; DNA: TGTGCCAGCAGCTTAGGGCTCAATTCACCCCTCCACTTT; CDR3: CASSLGLNSPLHF
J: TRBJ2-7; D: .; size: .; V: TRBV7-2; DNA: TGTGCCAGCAGCCAACGTTCCGGGACTGGGTCCTACGAGCAGTACTTC; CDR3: CASSQRSGTGSYEQYF
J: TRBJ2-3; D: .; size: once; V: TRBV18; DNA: TGTGCCAGCTCACTAAAAGGGGACACAGATACGCAGTATTTT; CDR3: CASSLKGDTDTQYF
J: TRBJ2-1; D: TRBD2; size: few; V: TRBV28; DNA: TGTGCCAGCATTAAGGGTCAGCGGGGCCACAATGAGCAGTTCTTC; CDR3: CASIKGQRGHNEQFF
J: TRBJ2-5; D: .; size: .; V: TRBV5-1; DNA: TGCGCCAGCAGCCCAAGACCTGACAGGAGGGAGACCCAGTACTTC; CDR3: CASSPRPDRRETQYF
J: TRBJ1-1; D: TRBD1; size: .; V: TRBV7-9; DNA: TGTGCCAGCAGACAATGGAGGCAGGGGGCGGGCACTGAAGCTTTCTTT; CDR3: CASRQWRQGAGTEAFF
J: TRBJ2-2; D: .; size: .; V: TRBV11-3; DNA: TGTGCCAGCAGCTTAGATCGCGGGGAGCTGTTTTTT; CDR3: CASSLDRGELFF
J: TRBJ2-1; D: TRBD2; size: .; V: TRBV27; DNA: TGTGCCAGCAGTTTTCGCTGGGATAGCGGGGGGGGGAATGAGCAGTTCTTC; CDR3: CASSFRWDSGGGNEQFF
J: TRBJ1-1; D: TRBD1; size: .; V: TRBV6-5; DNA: TGTGCCAGCAGTTACTCTGGACAGGGGGACACTGAAGCTTTCTTT; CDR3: CASSYSGQGDTEAFF
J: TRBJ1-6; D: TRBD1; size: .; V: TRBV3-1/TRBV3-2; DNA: TGTGCCAGCAGCCACTCGACAGGGTACGATTCACCCCTCCACTTT; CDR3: CASSHSTGYDSPLHF
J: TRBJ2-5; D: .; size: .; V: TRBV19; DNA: TGTGCCAGTAGTATAGCTGCCACATCGGAGACCCAGTACTTC; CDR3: CASSIAATSETQYF
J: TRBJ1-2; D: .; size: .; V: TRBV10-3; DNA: TGTGCCGGAAGAGGGGGAACCGGCGGCTACACCTTC; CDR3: CAGRGGTGGYTF
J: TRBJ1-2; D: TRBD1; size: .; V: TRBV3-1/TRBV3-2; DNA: TGTGCCAGCAGCCCCTCCCGGACAGGGCCCCACACCTTC; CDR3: CASSPSRTGPHTF